A single sample gave rise to the 28 T cell receptor beta chains below, sequenced in a study of monozygotic twins with inflammatory bowel disease. Reanalyzing the 5' RACE reads, TCRdb keeps one entry per CDR3 protein, without DNA. The table counts about 380,000 distinct CDR3 sequences; 2.6% lies in the top ten. The sequenced sample was blood. The origin of the receptors is a human donor with ulcerative colitis or Crohn's disease, or a healthy co-twin of an affected twin (not recorded which).

V gene TRBV4-2 combines with J gene TRBJ2-4. CDR1 LGHNA and CDR2 YNFKEQ come from the germline V gene. This CDR3 has 16 residues. This CDR3 reads CASSQAEGVAKNIQYF.

The chain employs TRBV7-9 and TRBJ2-5. Germline CDR1 is SEHNR and CDR2 is FQNEAQ (reference sequence). The CDR3 extends over 13 amino acids. The CDR3 sequence: CASSFKGEETQYF. Together with reference TRBV7-9 and TRBJ2-5, the CDR3 gives the full variable domain: DTGVSQNPRHKITKRGQNVTFRCDPISEHNRLYWYRQTLGQGPEFLTYFQNEAQLEKSRLLSDRFSAERPKGSFSTLEIQRTEQGDSAMYLCASSFKGEETQYFGPGTRLLVL.

V gene TRBV3-1 combines with J gene TRBJ2-5; TCRdb lists TRBD2, though no DNA is available to test this call. This CDR3 contains 16 residues. Per germline, CDR1 LGHDT and CDR2 YNNKEL (reference sequence). CDR3 amino acids: CASSQEIAGGPETQYF.

The rearrangement uses TRBV5-1 and TRBJ1-4; the D call of TRBD1 rests on TCRdb alone, since no DNA is present to check it. The CDR3 runs to 14 residues. Germline V gives CDR1 SGHRS, CDR2 YFSETQ. The CDR3 sequence is CASSLTGPGEKLFF.

The chain combines TRBV14 with TRBJ1-2; TCRdb picks TRBD1, but there is no DNA to check that call. This CDR3 is built from 14 residues. Germline V CDR1 and CDR2: SGHDN, FVKESK. The CDR3 protein is CASSPLGPGYGYTF.

J is TRBJ1-2 and V is TRBV9; the D gene TCRdb calls, TRBD1, cannot be checked with no DNA. The germline V gene has CDR1 SGDLS and CDR2 YYNGEE. This CDR3 has 14 amino acids. The CDR3 sequence: CASSAGDSTYGYTF.

CDR3 protein: CSATVGVGTGITGELFF. This sequence joins TRBV20-1 and TRBJ2-2; without DNA, the TCRdb call of TRBD1 cannot be checked. Germline V gene data show CDR1 as DFQATT and CDR2 as SNEGSKA (reference sequence). The CDR3 has 17 residues.

The V gene is TRBV20-1, the J gene TRBJ2-5; TCRdb names TRBD2, which stays unverified in the absence of DNA. Germline V gene sequence: CDR1 DFQATT, CDR2 SNEGSKA (reference sequence). This CDR3 is built from 15 residues. The CDR3 loop is CSARDGGLAQETQYF.

The chain uses TRBV18 and TRBJ1-1. The CDR3 length is 13 residues. The germline gives CDR1 KGHSH, CDR2 LQKENI. The CDR3 spells CASSLLADTEAFF.

The rearrangement uses TRBV10-3 and TRBJ2-2. The CDR3 length is 17 residues. Germline CDR1 reads ENHRY; CDR2 reads SYGVKD. CDR3 loop: CAISESRVGSGPGELFF.

The rearrangement uses TRBV7-9 and TRBJ1-2; with no DNA, the TCRdb D assignment of TRBD1 cannot be verified. The CDR3 has 14 amino acids. Germline V gene lookup returns CDR1 SEHNR and CDR2 FQNEAQ (reference sequence). This chain's CDR3 is CASSHWDRENGYTF. Full variable domain (missing parts from reference TRBV7-9 and TRBJ1-2): DTGVSQNPRHKITKRGQNVTFRCDPISEHNRLYWYRQTLGQGPEFLTYFQNEAQLEKSRLLSDRFSAERPKGSFSTLEIQRTEQGDSAMYLCASSHWDRENGYTFGSGTRLTVV.

This sequence joins TRBV4-2 and TRBJ2-1; TCRdb returns TRBD2, unconfirmable since there is no DNA. This CDR3 is 16 amino acids long. Germline V gene sequence: CDR1 LGHNA, CDR2 YNFKEQ. This CDR3 is CASSQDSGGPKNEQFF.

This chain connects TRBV7-9 to TRBJ2-7; with no DNA, the TCRdb D assignment of TRBD1 cannot be verified. The CDR3 spans 15 residues. From germline, CDR1 is SEHNR and CDR2 FQNEAQ (reference sequence). The chain's CDR3 is CASSPGPPALYEQYF. The variable domain in full, completed from reference TRBV7-9 and TRBJ2-7, reads DTGVSQNPRHKITKRGQNVTFRCDPISEHNRLYWYRQTLGQGPEFLTYFQNEAQLEKSRLLSDRFSAERPKGSFSTLEIQRTEQGDSAMYLCASSPGPPALYEQYFGPGTRLTVT.

The chain links TRBV27 to TRBJ2-1; no DNA is available, so the TRBD1 call from TCRdb remains unchecked. The CDR3 has 15 residues. The germline V gene has CDR1 MNHEY and CDR2 SMNVEV (reference sequence). The CDR3 reads CASSSGAQSYNEQFF.

The chain is built from TRBV11-3 and TRBJ2-7; the D call of TRBD1 rests on TCRdb alone, since no DNA is present to check it. The CDR3 is made up of 13 amino acids. Germline values: CDR1 SGHNT, CDR2 YENEEA. CDR3 sequence reads: CASSSVQGNRQYF.

The chain has TRBV7-6 and TRBJ1-6; the TCRdb call, TRBD1, lacks DNA for checking. Germline lookup yields CDR1 SGHVS and CDR2 FNYEAQ. CDR3 length equals 16 residues. The CDR3 spells CASSLEGQGLNSPLHF.

V is TRBV18 and J is TRBJ1-5; there is no DNA to check the TCRdb D call of TRBD1. The CDR3 is 16 amino acids. Germline V gives CDR1 KGHSH, CDR2 LQKENI. The CDR3 loop is CASSPSGQGGLQPQHF.

V usage is TRBV7-2 and J usage is TRBJ2-2; the TRBD1 assignment by TCRdb is unverifiable without DNA. The germline V gene encodes CDR1 SGHTA and CDR2 FQGNSA. This CDR3 is built from 14 residues. The CDR3 sequence is CASIPGPQAGELFF.

The chain uses TRBV24-1 and TRBJ1-2. Looked up from germline, CDR1 is KGHDR and CDR2 is SFDVKD. CDR3 length: 14 residues. This CDR3 is CATSDFLTNYGYTF.

The chain uses TRBV20-1 and TRBJ2-3; the TCRdb call, TRBD1, lacks DNA for checking. This CDR3 is 13 amino acids long. Per the germline V gene, CDR1 is DFQATT and CDR2 is SNEGSKA (reference sequence). Here the CDR3 reads CSASKTTVYTQYF.

The chain employs TRBV27 and TRBJ1-1. Germline values: CDR1 MNHEY, CDR2 SMNVEV (reference sequence). The CDR3 length is 13 residues. The CDR3 spells CASSPVGGGEAFF.

V usage is TRBV20-1 and J usage is TRBJ1-2; with no DNA, the TCRdb D assignment of TRBD1 cannot be verified. Germline V lookup: CDR1 DFQATT, CDR2 SNEGSKA (reference sequence). CDR3 length equals 14 residues. This CDR3 reads CSASGTGAFYGYTF.

This chain links TRBV7-2 with TRBJ2-1; absent DNA, TCRdb's TRBD2 call cannot be checked. From germline, CDR1 is SGHTA and CDR2 FQGNSA. The CDR3 sequence is 15 residues long. CDR3 loop: CASRIRGGIYNEQFF. Filled out from reference TRBV7-2 and TRBJ2-1, the complete variable domain reads GAGVSQSPSNKVTEKGKDVELRCDPISGHTALYWYRQSLGQGLEFLIYFQGNSAPDKSGLPSDRFSAERTGGSVSTLTIQRTQQEDSAVYLCASRIRGGIYNEQFFGPGTRLTVL.

The chain links TRBV24-1 to TRBJ1-5; TCRdb indicates TRBD1, and absent DNA this call remains unverified. The CDR3 runs to 13 residues. Germline CDR1 KGHDR, CDR2 SFDVKD. The CDR3 reads CATSGTGDQPQHF.

The chain joins TRBV6-2 or TRBV6-3 to TRBJ2-5; TCRdb lists TRBD1, though no DNA is available to test this call. This CDR3 contains 15 residues. CDR1 and CDR2 (germline): MNHEY, SVGEGT. The CDR3: CASTHRGQGQETQYF.

This chain uses TRBV7-9 with TRBJ1-2; TCRdb proposes TRBD1, but this gene call is untestable without DNA. CDR3 length: 15 residues. In germline, CDR1 is SEHNR, CDR2 FQNEAQ (reference sequence). CDR3 amino acids: CASSLAQRGNYGYTF.

V is TRBV4-1 and J is TRBJ2-5; TCRdb indicates TRBD1, and absent DNA this call remains unverified. The CDR3 totals 18 residues. Germline values: CDR1 MGHRA, CDR2 YSYEKL. The CDR3 reads CASSPKPLYTGSGETQYF.

This chain uses TRBV4-3 with TRBJ1-3. CDR1 LGHNA and CDR2 YSLEER come from the germline V gene. The CDR3 is 14 residues long. CDR3 residues: CASSQAGARNTIYF.